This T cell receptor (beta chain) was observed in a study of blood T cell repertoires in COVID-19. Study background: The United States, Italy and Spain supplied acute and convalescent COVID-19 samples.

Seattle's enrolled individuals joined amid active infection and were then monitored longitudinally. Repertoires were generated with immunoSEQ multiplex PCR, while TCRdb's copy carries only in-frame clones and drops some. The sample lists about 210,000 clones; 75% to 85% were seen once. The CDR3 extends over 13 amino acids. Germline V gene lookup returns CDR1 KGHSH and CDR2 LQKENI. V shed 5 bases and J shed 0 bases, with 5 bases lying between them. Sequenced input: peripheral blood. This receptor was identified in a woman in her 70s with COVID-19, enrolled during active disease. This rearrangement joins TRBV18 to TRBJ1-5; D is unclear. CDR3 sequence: CASSENSNQPQHF. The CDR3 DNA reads TGTGCCAGCTCAGAGAATAGCAATCAGCCCCAGCATTTT.